The T cell receptor (beta chain) described here comes from a study of CD8+ T cells in alopecia areata. Study background: At a dose of 5 to 10 mg twice daily, oral tofacitinib was given to treated patients. The study gave tofacitinib for 6 to 18 months, then 6 months off drug.

Sequencing relied on a cDNA template that was reverse transcribed from extracted RNA. Method: immunoSEQ multiplex PCR; TCRdb's copy keeps in-frame clones and lacks some. The sample lists under 200,000 clones; approximately 57% were seen once. The sample's treatment: oral pan-JAK inhibitor, 5-10 mg twice daily. A few counts support this clone. What it binds is unknown. Findings and limits, study-wide: With tofacitinib ongoing, many expanded lesional clones persisted in both scalp and blood. Possibly as an HLA-related effect, TCR sharing across patients appeared less clear than in mice.

The source was CD4+ T cells sorted from blood, collected at week 24, from a patient treated with tofacitinib. This receptor was taken from a human donor with alopecia areata.

The CDR3 DNA follows: TGTGCCAGCAATCCGCAGGGGGCCGGGGCGGGTGGCTACACCTTC. Encoded protein: CASNPQGAGAGGYTF. The genes are TRBV27 and TRBJ1-2; TRBD1 agrees at 8 bases. J gave up 7 bases and V 7 bases, and 14 bases lay outside the gene matches. The germline V gene encodes CDR1 MNHEY and CDR2 SMNVEV (reference sequence). The CDR3 has 15 amino acids.